This T cell receptor (beta chain) is drawn from a study of blood T cell repertoires in COVID-19. Study information: The origin of the acute and convalescent COVID-19 samples was the United States, Italy and Spain. PBMCs, B-cell-depleted T cells, or T cells provided the cDNA or gDNA that made up the material.

During active infection, Seattle patients enrolled and were then monitored through disease. CDR3 length: 15 amino acids. Germline CDR1 and CDR2: SEHNR and FQNEAQ (reference sequence). V was shortened by 5 bases and J by 1 base, with 15 bases between the two germline ends. Original handling: It was from reference gene primer amplification that nucleated cell counts were estimated. The assay was immunoSEQ multiplex PCR, and TCRdb's table has in-frame clones only and misses some. Clone size and V and J calls were adopted from that table, with D and trimming inferred from the DNA. The table includes some 360,000 clones, around 87% detected once.

The chain joins TRBV7-9 to TRBJ2-7; maybe TRBD1 (6 bases). Sequences were obtained from peripheral blood. This TCR was recovered from a woman in her fifties or sixties with COVID-19, enrolled during active disease. The CDR3 nucleotides read TGTGCCAGCAGCACGACAGGAGGATATTCCTACGAGCAGTACTTC. Encoded protein: CASSTTGGYSYEQYF.